This T cell receptor beta chain was sequenced during a study of blood T cell repertoires in COVID-19. Whole-study context: Sources were T cells, B-cell-depleted T cells, or PBMCs; the material itself was cDNA or gDNA.

How the authors handled the data: Counts of nucleated cells, estimated from reference gene primer amplification, were obtained. Here immunoSEQ multiplex PCR was the method, and the copy in TCRdb shows in-frame clones only, minus some. V and J calls and clone size are those listed in that table; D and trimming were worked out from the DNA. This table has more than 60,000 clones, about 74% appearing once. Trimming pared 5 bases from V and 2 bases from J, leaving 34 bases between. Germline V gene sequence: CDR1 KGHDR, CDR2 SFDVKD. The CDR3 length is 22 residues. The source of this sequence is a human donor with acute or convalescent COVID-19. The donor label of this sample is uncertain. The J gene is TRBJ2-3, the V gene TRBV24-1; D is perhaps TRBD2 (6 bases). What was sequenced was peripheral blood. This CDR3 is CATSGYRPGTSLTRLYTDTQYF. The DNA of the CDR3 is TGTGCCACCAGTGGGTACAGGCCAGGGACTTCGCTTACACGACTTTACACAGATACGCAGTATTTT.